This T cell receptor beta chain was captured in a study of OX40 agonist ivuxolimab in advanced cancers. The data were produced by immunoSEQ multiplex PCR, yet TCRdb's version contains in-frame clones alone and is incomplete. The sample holds about 89,000 clones, roughly 93% seen once. Germline-derived CDR1 and CDR2 are MDHEN and SYDVKM. The V end lost 2 bases, the J end lost 2 bases, and 9 bases lay between the germline ends. This CDR3 has 14 amino acids. Study outcomes and limitations: The authors also found low normalized T-cell clonal expansion in some nonresponders.

Points on this clone: As yet, its antigen is unknown.

This clonotype originated in an adult with an advanced solid tumor such as melanoma, head and neck, liver or kidney cancer. Sequencing was performed on CD4+ or CD8+ T cells sorted from blood, taken in a trial of the OX40 agonist ivuxolimab. The V gene is TRBV28, the J gene TRBJ1-2; D uncertain. The CDR3 loop is CASSLVQPNYGYTF. DNA for the CDR3: TGTGCCAGCAGTTTAGTACAGCCCAACTATGGCTACACCTTC.